Following are 2 T cell receptor beta chains from one sample sequenced in a study of blood T cell repertoires in COVID-19. Method: immunoSEQ multiplex PCR; TCRdb's copy keeps in-frame clones and lacks some. The sample records over 20,000 clones, 83% being singletons. The sequenced sample was peripheral blood. These receptors came from a man between 65 and 79 years old with acute or convalescent COVID-19.

This clone was counted a few times. The chain uses TRBV18 and TRBJ1-2; TRBD1 is a possible D gene (6 bases). Trimming stripped 1 base from V and 6 bases from J, with 9 bases between. Looked up from germline, CDR1 is KGHSH and CDR2 is LQKENI. This CDR3 is 13 amino acids long. CDR3: CASSPRPGDGYTF. DNA for the CDR3: TGTGCCAGCTCACCACGGCCAGGGGATGGCTACACCTTC. The complete variable domain, with remaining parts taken from reference TRBV18 and TRBJ1-2, reads NAGVMQNPRHLVRRRGQEARLRCSPMKGHSHVYWYRQLPEEGLKFMVYLQKENIIDESGMPKERFSAEFPKEGPSILRIQQVVRGDSAAYFCASSPRPGDGYTFGSGTRLTVV.

J is TRBJ2-2 and V is TRBV5-1, with 8 bases identical to TRBD1. The V segment lost 5 bases and the J segment 4 bases; nucleotides outside the gene matches: 4. In germline, CDR1 is SGHRS, CDR2 YFSETQ. The CDR3 contains 14 residues. CDR3 DNA sequence: TGCGCCAGCAGTGACAGGGGCGGCACCGGGGAGCTGTTTTTT. This codes for CASSDRGGTGELFF.